These 9 T cell receptor beta chains were sequenced from one sample in a study of T cells in Graves' hyperthyroidism and ophthalmopathy. Amplified regions were TCR beta CDR3 sequences from RNA transcripts. The study used the HTBI primer set for a first-round RT-PCR of the TCR CDR3. MiXCR, run by TCRdb on the multiplex PCR reads, gives a single entry per CDR3 protein. The sample gives hundreds of thousands of distinct CDR3 sequences, around a quarter of which show up once; around 11% is in the top ten. Sequenced sample: blood. Every receptor here comes from a young woman with Graves' ophthalmopathy.

This clonotype was observed many times. The chain employs TRBV12-3 or TRBV12-4 and TRBJ2-3; D may match TRBD1 or TRBD2 (7 bases each). The CDR3 sequence is 14 residues long. Deletions cut 6 bases from V and 2 bases from J, with 12 bases between. The CDR3 is CASRRGTDTDTQYF. The CDR3 coding sequence is TGTGCCAGCAGGCGGGGGACAGACACAGATACGCAGTATTTT.

This clonotype came up a few times. V usage is TRBV18 and J usage is TRBJ2-2, with D perhaps matching TRBD1 or TRBD2 (6 bases each). Between the trimmed V and J ends, which lost 0 bases and 6 bases, there was a span of 17 bases. The CDR3 consists of 17 residues. Germline V gene data show CDR1 as KGHSH and CDR2 as LQKENI. CDR3 coding DNA: TGTGCCAGCTCACCACCGTGGGGGGCCCAGCCTCCCGGGGAGCTGTTTTTT. It codes for CASSPPWGAQPPGELFF.

At least ten counts were recorded for this clonotype. The chain combines TRBV24-1 with TRBJ2-7; 7 bases are a match to TRBD1. CDR3 length: 16 amino acids. Germline V gives CDR1 KGHDR, CDR2 SFDVKD. J lost 0 bases, V lost 3 bases, and 7 bases had no gene match. CDR3 in DNA: TGTGCCACCAGTGATCTCAGGGGGTGTTACTCCTACGAGCAGTACTTC. It translates to CATSDLRGCYSYEQYF.

This chain links TRBV6-2 or TRBV6-3 with TRBJ1-3; D gene ambiguous. There are 11 residues in the CDR3. V lost 11 bases and J lost 4, with 9 bases in between. The germline CDR1 and CDR2 sequences are MNHEY and SVGEGT. This chain's CDR3 is CAAKIGNTIYF. The CDR3, as DNA: TGTGCCGCCAAGATCGGAAACACCATATATTTT.

This clonotype was counted only a few times. This chain connects TRBV11-2 to TRBJ2-7; TRBD2 might be the D (5 bases). V lost 4 bases to trimming and J lost 6 bases, with 22 bases between them. CDR1 is SGHAT and CDR2 is FQNNGV in the germline V gene. The CDR3 is made up of 16 amino acids. The CDR3 sequence is CASSYYERAASAEQYF. DNA for the CDR3: TGTGCCAGCAGCTACTACGAGAGGGCGGCGAGTGCCGAGCAGTACTTC.

This clonotype was detected a few times. CDR3 in amino acids: CASSRGTGNEKLFF. The CDR3 bases are TGTGCCAGCAGTCGTGGGACAGGGAATGAAAAACTGTTTTTT. This chain connects TRBV27 to TRBJ1-4, with TRBD1 matching 9 bases. V was pared by 5 bases and J by 5 bases, with 3 bases of the junction left unmatched. The CDR3 loop spans 14 amino acids. The germline V gene has CDR1 MNHEY and CDR2 SMNVEV (reference sequence).

At least ten counts were recorded for this clonotype. The chain has TRBV28 and TRBJ2-7, with D unclear. Germline loops: CDR1 MDHEN, CDR2 SYDVKM. This CDR3 is 10 amino acids long. With 10 bases removed from V and 3 bases from J, the gap between germline ends came to 7 bases. CDR3 loop: CATRRYEQYF. CDR3 nucleotides: TGTGCCACCAGACGCTACGAGCAGTACTTC.

This chain connects TRBV5-1 to TRBJ1-1; D is possibly TRBD1 (6 bases). Germline assignment: CDR1 SGHRS and CDR2 YFSETQ. The V and J ends lost 4 bases and 0 bases respectively, with 13 bases between them. The CDR3 sequence is 15 residues long. In DNA, the CDR3 is TGCGCCAGCAGCCCGGTAGGGGGGCTGAACACTGAAGCTTTCTTT. Amino acids: CASSPVGGLNTEAFF.

This clonotype came up many times. This chain links TRBV24-1 with TRBJ1-2; 9 positions agree with TRBD1. Germline V gives CDR1 KGHDR, CDR2 SFDVKD. The ends lost 3 bases at V and 2 bases at J; junction bases unmatched: 3. The CDR3 spans 15 residues. This CDR3 reads CATSDDGTGNYGYTF. CDR3 nucleotide sequence: TGTGCCACCAGTGATGATGGGACAGGGAACTATGGCTACACCTTC.